This T cell receptor (beta chain) is from a study of cytomegalovirus exposure and HLA in healthy donors. This CDR3 spans 13 amino acids. Germline values: CDR1 GTSNPN, CDR2 SVGIG (reference sequence). Between the trimmed V and J ends, which lost 3 bases and 7 bases, there was a span of 15 bases. Use of 60 Vbeta and 13 Jbeta primers characterized the PCR. Under the authors' procedure: The count from a later analysis was some 83 million unique TCR beta chains, some 12 million of them shared. Profiling relied on immunoSEQ multiplex PCR, and the TCRdb table lists in-frame clones only, not all of them. V, J and clone size are taken as reported in that table, and D and trimming were inferred from the DNA itself. The sample has under 35,000 clones; roughly 69% are singletons.

J is TRBJ2-5 and V is TRBV30; TRBD1 is a possible D gene (5 bases). What was sequenced was PBMCs. This TCR derives from a man aged 50-60 years in good health and CMV-seropositive. The CDR3, as DNA: TGTGCCTGGAGGACCTTCAAAGGGGTGACCCAGTACTTC. Its translation is CAWRTFKGVTQYF.